This T cell receptor (beta chain) was captured in a study of cytomegalovirus exposure and HLA in healthy donors. The study ran its PCR with 60 Vbeta and 13 Jbeta primers. The protocol was immunoSEQ multiplex PCR, while the TCRdb copy is restricted to in-frame clones and leaves out a portion. The repertoire holds about 160,000 clones, with 75% to 90% as singletons. Germline CDR1 reads LNHDA; CDR2 reads SQIVND (reference sequence). This CDR3 spans 16 amino acids. With 4 bases removed from V and 0 bases from J, the gap between germline ends came to 13 bases. J is TRBJ1-3 and V is TRBV19; no clear D gene. The receptor comes from a woman aged 18 to 35 in good health and CMV-seronegative. Sequencing was done on a sample of PBMCs. CDR3 DNA: TGTGCCAGTAGTACTGTTGGGCTGCCCTCTGGAAACACCATATATTTT. Translated: CASSTVGLPSGNTIYF.